The rows below give T cell receptor beta chains drawn from one sample of a study of blood T cell repertoires in COVID-19. TCRdb's copy holds only in-frame clones and misses some; the assay was immunoSEQ multiplex PCR. The sample records around 200,000 clones, roughly four fifths being singletons. Sequencing input: peripheral blood. The receptors come from a human donor in a cohort sampled during active COVID-19. The CDR3 runs from the conserved cysteine through the conserved F or W.

j_gene: TRBJ1-5; v_gene: TRBV27; CDR3aa: CASSLTGVQPQHF
j_gene: TRBJ1-4; v_gene: TRBV7-4; CDR3aa: CASSSQTPTSTGRRKIEKLFF
j_gene: TRBJ1-2; v_gene: TRBV6-5; CDR3aa: CASSLLFNYGYTF
j_gene: TRBJ1-5; v_gene: TRBV5-6; CDR3aa: CASSLRRRDPQHF
j_gene: TRBJ1-6; v_gene: TRBV2; CDR3aa: CASSPGRDYNSPLHF
j_gene: TRBJ1-6; v_gene: TRBV27; CDR3aa: CASSTPRGQGTRSPLHF
j_gene: TRBJ2-7; v_gene: TRBV4-1; CDR3aa: CASSQAPSGGAYEQYF
j_gene: TRBJ2-7; v_gene: TRBV19; CDR3aa: CASSIGSRGDYEQYF
j_gene: TRBJ2-1; v_gene: TRBV30; CDR3aa: CAWSGLGGDEQFF
j_gene: TRBJ1-2; v_gene: TRBV29-1; CDR3aa: CSVEEDLQGNYGYTF
j_gene: TRBJ2-7; v_gene: TRBV9; CDR3aa: CASSADSTYEQYF
j_gene: TRBJ2-7; v_gene: TRBV5-1; CDR3aa: CASSPLAGGPYEQYF
j_gene: TRBJ1-1; v_gene: TRBV27; CDR3aa: CASTLGRAMNTEAFF
j_gene: TRBJ2-5; v_gene: TRBV5-1; CDR3aa: CASRGTVFGETQYF
j_gene: TRBJ2-2; v_gene: TRBV3-1/TRBV3-2; CDR3aa: CASSQGQALNTGELFF
j_gene: TRBJ2-1; v_gene: TRBV5-4; CDR3aa: CASSLGTGGFNEQFF
j_gene: TRBJ2-7; v_gene: TRBV5-4; CDR3aa: CASSLDRDEQYF
j_gene: TRBJ2-1; v_gene: TRBV7-9; CDR3aa: CASSVRGHEQFF
j_gene: TRBJ1-2; v_gene: TRBV12-3/TRBV12-4; CDR3aa: CASSSDRGNGYTF
j_gene: TRBJ1-1; v_gene: TRBV6-1; CDR3aa: CASSEAPQSTEAFF
j_gene: TRBJ2-2; v_gene: TRBV18; CDR3aa: CASSRRGSAGELFF
j_gene: TRBJ1-2; v_gene: TRBV5-1; CDR3aa: CASSLAPGQNYGYTF
j_gene: TRBJ2-1; v_gene: TRBV5-1; CDR3aa: CASSSRTSGGGNEQFF
j_gene: TRBJ2-7; v_gene: TRBV2; CDR3aa: CASNSWDTSYEQYF
j_gene: TRBJ2-5; v_gene: TRBV28; CDR3aa: CASSEGGGRTQYF
j_gene: TRBJ1-1; v_gene: TRBV27; CDR3aa: CASSHRDTWPEAFF
j_gene: TRBJ2-1; v_gene: TRBV4-1; CDR3aa: CASTSGANNEQFF
j_gene: TRBJ2-7; v_gene: TRBV9; CDR3aa: CASSVVGGSDYEQYF
j_gene: TRBJ1-2; v_gene: TRBV4-1; CDR3aa: CASSSRGGVYGYTF
j_gene: TRBJ1-2; v_gene: TRBV6-6; CDR3aa: CASSYSIHGQVHGYTF
j_gene: TRBJ2-7; v_gene: TRBV4-1; CDR3aa: CASSGRPGGSYEQYF